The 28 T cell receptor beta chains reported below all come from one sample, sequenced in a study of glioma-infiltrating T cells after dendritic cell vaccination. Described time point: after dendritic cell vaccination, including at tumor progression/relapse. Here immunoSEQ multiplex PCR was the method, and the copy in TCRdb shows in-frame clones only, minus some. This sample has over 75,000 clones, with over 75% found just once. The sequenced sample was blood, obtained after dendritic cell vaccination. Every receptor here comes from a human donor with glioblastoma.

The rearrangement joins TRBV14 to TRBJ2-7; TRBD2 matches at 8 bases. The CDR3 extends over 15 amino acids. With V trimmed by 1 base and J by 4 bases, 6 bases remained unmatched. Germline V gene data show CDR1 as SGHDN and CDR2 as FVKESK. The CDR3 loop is CASSQGGLAGYEQYV. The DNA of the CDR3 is TGTGCCAGCAGCCAAGGTGGGCTAGCGGGTTACGAGCAGTACGTC.

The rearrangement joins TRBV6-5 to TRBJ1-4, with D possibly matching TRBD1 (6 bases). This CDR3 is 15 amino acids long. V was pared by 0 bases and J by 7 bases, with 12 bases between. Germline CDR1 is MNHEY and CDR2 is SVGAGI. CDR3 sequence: CASSYSAGAGEKLFF. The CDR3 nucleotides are TGTGCCAGCAGTTACTCGGCGGGGGCTGGTGAAAAACTGTTTTTT.

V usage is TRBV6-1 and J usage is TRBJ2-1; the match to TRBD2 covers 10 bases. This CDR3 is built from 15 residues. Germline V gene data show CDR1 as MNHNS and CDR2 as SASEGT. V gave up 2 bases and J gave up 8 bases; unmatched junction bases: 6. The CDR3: CASSEWGAGGYEQFF. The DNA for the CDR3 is TGTGCCAGCAGTGAATGGGGAGCGGGAGGGTATGAGCAGTTCTTC.

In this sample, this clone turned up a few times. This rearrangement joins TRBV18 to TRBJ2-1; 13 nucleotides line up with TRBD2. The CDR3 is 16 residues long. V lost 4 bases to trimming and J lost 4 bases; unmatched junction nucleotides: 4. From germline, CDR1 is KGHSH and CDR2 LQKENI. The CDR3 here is CASSLGTSGIYNEQFF. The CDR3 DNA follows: TGTGCCAGCTCACTCGGGACTAGCGGGATATACAATGAGCAGTTCTTC.

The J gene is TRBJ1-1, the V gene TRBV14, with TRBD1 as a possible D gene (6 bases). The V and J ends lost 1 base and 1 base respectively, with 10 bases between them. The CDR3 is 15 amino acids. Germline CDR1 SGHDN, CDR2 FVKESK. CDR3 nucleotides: TGTGCCAGCAGCCAAGGGACAGCTAAGAACACTGAAGCTTTCTTT. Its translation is CASSQGTAKNTEAFF.

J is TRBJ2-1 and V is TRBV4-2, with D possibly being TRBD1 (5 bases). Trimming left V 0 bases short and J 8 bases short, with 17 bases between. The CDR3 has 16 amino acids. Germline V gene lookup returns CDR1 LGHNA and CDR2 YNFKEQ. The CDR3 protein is CASSQEITGVGHEQFF. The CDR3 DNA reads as TGTGCCAGCAGCCAAGAGATCACGGGCGTGGGGCATGAGCAGTTCTTC.

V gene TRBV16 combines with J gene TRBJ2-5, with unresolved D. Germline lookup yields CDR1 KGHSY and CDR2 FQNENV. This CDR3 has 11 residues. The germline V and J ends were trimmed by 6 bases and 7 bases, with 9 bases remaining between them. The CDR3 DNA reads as TGTGCCAGCAGTGTCTTCGGGACCCAGTACTTC. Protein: CASSVFGTQYF.

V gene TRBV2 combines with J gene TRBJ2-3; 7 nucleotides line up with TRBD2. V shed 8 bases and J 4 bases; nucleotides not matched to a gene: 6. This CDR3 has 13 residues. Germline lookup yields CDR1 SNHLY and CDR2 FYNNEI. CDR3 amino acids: CASEKAGADTQYF. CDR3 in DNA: TGTGCCAGCGAGAAGGCGGGGGCAGATACGCAGTATTTT.

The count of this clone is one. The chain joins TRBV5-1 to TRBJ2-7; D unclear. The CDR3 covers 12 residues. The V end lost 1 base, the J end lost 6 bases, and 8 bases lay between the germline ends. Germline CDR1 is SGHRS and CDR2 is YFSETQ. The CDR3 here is CASSLISSEQYF. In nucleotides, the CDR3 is TGCGCCAGCAGCTTGATTAGCTCCGAGCAGTACTTC.

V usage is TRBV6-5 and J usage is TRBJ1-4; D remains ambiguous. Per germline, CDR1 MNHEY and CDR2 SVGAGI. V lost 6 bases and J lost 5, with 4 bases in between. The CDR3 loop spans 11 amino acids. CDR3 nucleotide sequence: TGTGCCAGCAGACAGAATGAAAAACTGTTTTTT. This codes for CASRQNEKLFF.

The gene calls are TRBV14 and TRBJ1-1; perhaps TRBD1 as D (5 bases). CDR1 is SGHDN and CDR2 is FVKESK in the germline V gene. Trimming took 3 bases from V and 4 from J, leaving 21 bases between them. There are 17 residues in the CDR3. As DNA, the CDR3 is TGTGCCAGCAGCCAGTACGGGATTTCCAGGGAGGTCACTGAAGCTTTCTTT. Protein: CASSQYGISREVTEAFF.

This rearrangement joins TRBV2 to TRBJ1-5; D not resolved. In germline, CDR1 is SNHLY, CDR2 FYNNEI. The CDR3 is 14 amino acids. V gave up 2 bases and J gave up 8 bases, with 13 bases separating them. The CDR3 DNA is TGTGCCAGCAGTGAAACCCAATCGGCGGAGCCCCAGCATTTT. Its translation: CASSETQSAEPQHF. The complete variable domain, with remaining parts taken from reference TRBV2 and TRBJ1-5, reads EPEVTQTPSHQVTQMGQEVILRCVPISNHLYFYWYRQILGQKVEFLVSFYNNEISEKSEIFDDQFSVERPDGSNFTLKIRSTKLEDSAMYFCASSETQSAEPQHFGDGTRLSIL.

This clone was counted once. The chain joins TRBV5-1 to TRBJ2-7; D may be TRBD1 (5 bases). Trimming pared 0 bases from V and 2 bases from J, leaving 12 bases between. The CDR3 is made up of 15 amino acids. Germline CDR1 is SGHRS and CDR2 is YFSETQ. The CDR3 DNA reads TGCGCCAGCAGCTTGGGATTGACGGACACCTACGAGCAGTACTTC. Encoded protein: CASSLGLTDTYEQYF. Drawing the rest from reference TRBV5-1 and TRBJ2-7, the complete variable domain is KAGVTQTPRYLIKTRGQQVTLSCSPISGHRSVSWYQQTPGQGLQFLFEYFSETQRNKGNFPGRFSGRQFSNSRSEMNVSTLELGDSALYLCASSLGLTDTYEQYFGPGTRLTVT.

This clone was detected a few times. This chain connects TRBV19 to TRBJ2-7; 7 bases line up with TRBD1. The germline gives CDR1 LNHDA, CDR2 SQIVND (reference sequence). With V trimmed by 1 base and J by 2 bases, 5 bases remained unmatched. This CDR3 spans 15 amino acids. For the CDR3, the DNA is TGTGCCAGTAGTATAGGACAGGGCCCTACCTACGAGCAGTACGTC. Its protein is CASSIGQGPTYEQYV.

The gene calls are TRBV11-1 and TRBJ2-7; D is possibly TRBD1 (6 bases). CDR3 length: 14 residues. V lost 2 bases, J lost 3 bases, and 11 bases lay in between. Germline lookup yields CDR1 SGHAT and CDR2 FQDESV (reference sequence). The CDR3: CASSLRGNYYEQYV. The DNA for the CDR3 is TGTGCCAGCAGCTTAAGGGGGAACTACTACGAGCAGTACGTC.

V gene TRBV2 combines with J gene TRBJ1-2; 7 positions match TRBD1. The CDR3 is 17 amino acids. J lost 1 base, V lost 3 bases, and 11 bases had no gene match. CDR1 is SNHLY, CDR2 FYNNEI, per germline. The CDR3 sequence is CASSEGVGGFVNYGYTF. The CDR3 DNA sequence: TGTGCCAGCAGTGAGGGGGTAGGGGGCTTTGTTAACTATGGCTACACCTTC.

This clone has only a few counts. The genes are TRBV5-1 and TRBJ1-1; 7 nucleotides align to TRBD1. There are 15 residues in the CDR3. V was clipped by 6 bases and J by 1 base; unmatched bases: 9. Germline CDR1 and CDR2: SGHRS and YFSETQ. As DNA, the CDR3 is TGCGCCAGCAACCGACAGGGCCCGAAGAACACTGAAGCTTTCTTT. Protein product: CASNRQGPKNTEAFF.

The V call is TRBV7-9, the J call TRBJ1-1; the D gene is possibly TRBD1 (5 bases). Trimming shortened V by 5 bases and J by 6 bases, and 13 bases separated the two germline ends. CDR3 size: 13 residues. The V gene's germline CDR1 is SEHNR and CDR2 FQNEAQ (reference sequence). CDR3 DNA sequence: TGTGCCAGCAGCCTTGACCAGGGTGCTGAAGCTTTCTTT. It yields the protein CASSLDQGAEAFF. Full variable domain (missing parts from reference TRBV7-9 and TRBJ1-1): DTGVSQNPRHKITKRGQNVTFRCDPISEHNRLYWYRQTLGQGPEFLTYFQNEAQLEKSRLLSDRFSAERPKGSFSTLEIQRTEQGDSAMYLCASSLDQGAEAFFGQGTRLTVV.

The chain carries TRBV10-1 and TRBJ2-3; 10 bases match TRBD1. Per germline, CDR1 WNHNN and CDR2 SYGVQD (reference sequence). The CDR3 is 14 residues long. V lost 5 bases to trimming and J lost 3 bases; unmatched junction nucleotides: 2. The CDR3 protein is CASSPGQGTDTQYF. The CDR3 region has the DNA TGCGCCAGCAGTCCGGGACAGGGGACAGATACGCAGTATTTT.

The CDR3 DNA sequence: TGTGCCAGCAGCCAAGGGACAGGGGGGAACACTGAAGCTTTCTTT. It specifies CASSQGTGGNTEAFF. V is TRBV7-2 and J is TRBJ1-1, with 11 bases matching TRBD1. Germline-derived CDR1 and CDR2 are SGHTA and FQGNSA. V lost 5 bases and J lost 1; bases outside the gene matches: 3. The CDR3 sequence is 15 residues long. The full variable domain, completed using reference TRBV7-2 and TRBJ1-1, is GAGVSQSPSNKVTEKGKDVELRCDPISGHTALYWYRQSLGQGLEFLIYFQGNSAPDKSGLPSDRFSAERTGGSVSTLTIQRTQQEDSAVYLCASSQGTGGNTEAFFGQGTRLTVV.

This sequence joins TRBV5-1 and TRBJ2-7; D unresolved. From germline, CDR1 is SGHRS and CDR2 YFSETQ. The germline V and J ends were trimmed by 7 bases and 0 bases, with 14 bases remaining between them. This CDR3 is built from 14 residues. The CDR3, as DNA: TGCGCCAGCTCCCTTCCAACGAGCTCCTACGAGCAGTACTTC. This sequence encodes CASSLPTSSYEQYF.

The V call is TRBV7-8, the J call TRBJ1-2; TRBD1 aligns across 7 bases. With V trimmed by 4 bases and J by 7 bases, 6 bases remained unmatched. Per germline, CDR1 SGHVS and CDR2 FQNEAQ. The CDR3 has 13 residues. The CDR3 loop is CASSSTRQGGYTF. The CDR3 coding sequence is TGTGCCAGCAGCTCAACTCGACAGGGTGGCTACACCTTC.

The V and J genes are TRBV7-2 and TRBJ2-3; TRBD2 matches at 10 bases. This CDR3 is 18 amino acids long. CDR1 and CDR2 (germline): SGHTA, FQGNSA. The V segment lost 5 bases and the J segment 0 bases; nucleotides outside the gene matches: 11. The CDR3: CASSEDLAGAGSTDTQYF. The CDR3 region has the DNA TGTGCCAGCAGCGAAGACCTAGCGGGGGCCGGAAGCACAGATACGCAGTATTTT. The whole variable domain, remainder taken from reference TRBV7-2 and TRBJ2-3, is GAGVSQSPSNKVTEKGKDVELRCDPISGHTALYWYRQSLGQGLEFLIYFQGNSAPDKSGLPSDRFSAERTGGSVSTLTIQRTQQEDSAVYLCASSEDLAGAGSTDTQYFGPGTRLTVL.

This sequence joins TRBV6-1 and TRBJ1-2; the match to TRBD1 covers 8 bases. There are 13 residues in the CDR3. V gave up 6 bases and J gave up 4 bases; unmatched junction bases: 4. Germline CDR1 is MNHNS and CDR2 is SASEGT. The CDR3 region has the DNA TGTGCCAGCAGGCTGACAGGGGTCTATGGCTACACCTTC. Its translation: CASRLTGVYGYTF.

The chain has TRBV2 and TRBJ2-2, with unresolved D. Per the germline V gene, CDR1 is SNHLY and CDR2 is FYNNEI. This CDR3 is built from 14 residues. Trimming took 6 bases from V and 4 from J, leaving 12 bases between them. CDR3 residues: CASSLVFGTGELFF. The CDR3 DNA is TGTGCCAGCAGCCTGGTATTCGGCACCGGGGAGCTGTTTTTT.

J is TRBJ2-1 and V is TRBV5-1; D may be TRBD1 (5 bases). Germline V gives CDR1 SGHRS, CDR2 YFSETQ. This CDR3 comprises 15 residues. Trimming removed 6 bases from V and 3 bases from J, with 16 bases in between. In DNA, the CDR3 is TGCGCCAGCACGAAGGACAACCCCCTCTACAATGAGCAGTTCTTC. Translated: CASTKDNPLYNEQFF. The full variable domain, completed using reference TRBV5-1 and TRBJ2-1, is KAGVTQTPRYLIKTRGQQVTLSCSPISGHRSVSWYQQTPGQGLQFLFEYFSETQRNKGNFPGRFSGRQFSNSRSEMNVSTLELGDSALYLCASTKDNPLYNEQFFGPGTRLTVL.

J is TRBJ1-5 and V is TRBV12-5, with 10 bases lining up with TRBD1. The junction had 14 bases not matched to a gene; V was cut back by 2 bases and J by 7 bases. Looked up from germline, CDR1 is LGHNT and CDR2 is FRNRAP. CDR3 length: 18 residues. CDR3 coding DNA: TGTGCTAGTGGTTTGTCCCGGGACAGGGGACGGTCGGGGCAGCCCCAGCATTTT. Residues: CASGLSRDRGRSGQPQHF.

CDR3 loop: CATSSGGTGYGYTF. DNA of the CDR3: TGTGCCACCAGCAGTGGCGGGACGGGCTATGGCTACACCTTC. The chain couples TRBV15 to TRBJ1-2; D is possibly TRBD1 (5 bases). In germline, CDR1 is LNHNV, CDR2 YYDKDF (reference sequence). The CDR3 covers 14 residues. V gave up 3 bases and J gave up 4 bases, with 12 bases separating them.